The 5 T cell receptor beta chains given below trace back to one sample, sequenced in a study of regulatory T cells in long-lasting Graves disease (dated by TCRdb to about 2021). The label giving this sample's time point can be read as: newly diagnosed GD, antithyroid drugs for less than 3 months. For both TCR sequencing and RNA sequencing, RNA was extracted from PBMCs in TRIzol. The library was generated by multiplex PCR. Sequencing used an Illumina HiSeq 4000. To build TCR beta libraries, CDR3 regions were amplified by Arm-PCR using iRepertoire HTBI primers. In TCRdb, the public reads were trimmed at Q25 with fastp and aligned with MiXCR, with productive beta chains retained. Duplicate CDR3 protein sequences are folded into a single record with the most common DNA and genes. A total of hundreds of thousands of distinct CDR3 sequences appear in this sample, roughly 15% of them only once. The top ten hold more than 10% of the sample.

These data are also associated with another study on T cells in Graves' hyperthyroidism and ophthalmopathy.

The starting material was peripheral blood mononuclear cells (PBMCs), obtained at new diagnosis, from a patient treated with antithyroid drugs. Receptors were obtained from a man between 18 and 29 years old with Graves disease. Donor details come from another sample of the same person, matched by shared clones.

This clonotype was detected ten times or more. The chain joins TRBV7-3 to TRBJ2-5; D is undetermined. Trimming removed 0 bases from V and 5 bases from J, with 7 bases in between. The CDR3 is 13 amino acids. Germline lookup yields CDR1 SGHTA and CDR2 FQGTGA. The CDR3 nucleotides read TGTGCCAGCAGCTTAACGTTTCGGGAGACCCAGTACTTC. Residues: CASSLTFRETQYF.

This clonotype was recorded many times. The rearrangement joins TRBV5-1 to TRBJ2-2; 10 bases agree with TRBD2. J lost 7 bases, V lost 3 bases, and 6 bases had no gene match. The CDR3 has 15 residues. Germline CDR1 SGHRS, CDR2 YFSETQ. The CDR3 DNA is TGCGCCAGCAGCTCCCTAGCGGGAGAAGGCGGGGAGCTGTTTTTT. It is translated as CASSSLAGEGGELFF.

This clonotype was seen a few times. A read error likely explains this, since a far larger clone differs by one base. CDR3 DNA: TGTGCCAGCAGAGGGGACAGGGGGTTCTCCAATGGGCAGTTCTTC. Its translation is CASRGDRGFSNGQFF. This chain connects TRBV2 to TRBJ2-4; TRBD1 matches 11 bases. The DNA end favors TRBJ2-1, so the J call may be wrong. Germline values: CDR1 SNHLY, CDR2 FYNNEI. This CDR3 region has 15 residues.

This clonotype has a handful of counts. V usage is TRBV20-1 and J usage is TRBJ2-3; maybe TRBD1 (5 bases). CDR3 length equals 13 residues. In germline, CDR1 is DFQATT, CDR2 SNEGSKA (reference sequence). V dropped 2 bases and J dropped 5 bases, with 11 bases sitting between them. The CDR3 DNA sequence: TGCAGTGCTAGAAGGTTAGGGGAAGATACGCAGTATTTT. It specifies CSARRLGEDTQYF.

This clonotype was seen a few times. The chain carries TRBV19 and TRBJ1-1, with TRBD1 as a possible D gene (6 bases). CDR3 size: 16 residues. V shed 9 bases and J shed 0 bases, with 20 bases lying between them. Germline loops: CDR1 LNHDA, CDR2 SQIVND (reference sequence). The CDR3 DNA sequence: TGTGCCAGCCAAGTATCCCAGGGGAGAATGAACACTGAAGCTTTCTTT. It codes for CASQVSQGRMNTEAFF.